These 5 T cell receptor beta chains came from one sample sequenced in a study of cytomegalovirus exposure and HLA in healthy donors. Measured with immunoSEQ multiplex PCR; TCRdb has only the in-frame clones, and not every one. The data hold fewer than 200,000 clones, with roughly 91% observed a single time. Sample: PBMCs. These receptors were obtained from a man between 18 and 35 years old in good health and CMV-seropositive.

This chain links TRBV9 with TRBJ2-3; D call uncertain. The V and J ends lost 3 bases and 3 bases respectively, with 14 bases between them. This CDR3 spans 15 amino acids. Germline CDR1 reads SGDLS; CDR2 reads YYNGEE. The CDR3 nucleotides are TGTGCCAGCAGCGCCGGCGGCTTCCTAACAGATACGCAGTATTTT. Its protein is CASSAGGFLTDTQYF.

The CDR3 bases are TGTGCCAGCAGTGACAGGGACTTCAATCAGCCCCAGCATTTT. The encoded protein is CASSDRDFNQPQHF. The chain is built from TRBV6-1 and TRBJ1-5, with D possibly matching TRBD1 (5 bases). CDR3 size: 14 residues. Trimming took 3 bases from V and 3 from J, leaving 9 bases between them. Germline assignment: CDR1 MNHNS and CDR2 SASEGT.

This clone was detected a few times. The chain links TRBV19 to TRBJ2-3; D is undetermined. Trimming cost V 3 bases and J 6 bases, with 10 bases left between them. The CDR3 is made up of 13 amino acids. In germline, CDR1 is LNHDA, CDR2 SQIVND (reference sequence). CDR3 coding DNA: TGTGCCAGTAGTATCGGAGTTGTGGATACGCAGTATTTT. Translating it yields CASSIGVVDTQYF.

The table lists this clone with a count of one. The chain joins TRBV19 to TRBJ2-7; 7 bases map to TRBD1. This CDR3 comprises 15 residues. Germline V gene lookup returns CDR1 LNHDA and CDR2 SQIVND (reference sequence). Trimming removed 1 base from V and 2 bases from J; junction bases left unmatched: 5. CDR3 protein: CASSIGQGPAYEQYF. Written as DNA, the CDR3 is TGTGCCAGTAGTATAGGACAGGGACCAGCCTACGAGCAGTACTTC.

The rearrangement links TRBV10-3 to TRBJ1-2; TRBD1 matches at 7 bases. This CDR3 is built from 14 residues. V lost 3 bases and J lost 8; bases outside the gene matches: 9. CDR1 and CDR2 (germline): ENHRY, SYGVKD. Written as DNA, the CDR3 is TGTGCCATCAGTGAATCTGACAGGGTAGGCGGCTACACCTTC. Its protein is CAISESDRVGGYTF.